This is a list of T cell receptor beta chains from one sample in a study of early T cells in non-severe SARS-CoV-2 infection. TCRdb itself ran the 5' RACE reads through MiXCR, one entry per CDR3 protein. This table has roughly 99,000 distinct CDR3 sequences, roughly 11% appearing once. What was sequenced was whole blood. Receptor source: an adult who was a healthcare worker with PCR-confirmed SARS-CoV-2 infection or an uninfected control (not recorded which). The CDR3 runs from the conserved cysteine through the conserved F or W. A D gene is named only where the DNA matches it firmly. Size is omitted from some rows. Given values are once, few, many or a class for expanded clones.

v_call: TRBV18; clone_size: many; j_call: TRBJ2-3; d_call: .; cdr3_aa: CASSPGGTDTQYF; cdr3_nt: TGTGCCAGCTCACCGGGGGGCACAGATACGCAGTATTTT
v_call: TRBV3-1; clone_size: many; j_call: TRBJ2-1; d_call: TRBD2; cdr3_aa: CASSPWFGTSGANEQFF; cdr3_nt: TGTGCCAGCAGCCCCTGGTTTGGGACTAGCGGGGCCAATGAGCAGTTCTTC
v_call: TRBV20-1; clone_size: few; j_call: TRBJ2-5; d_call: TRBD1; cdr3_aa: CSASPTTGEETQYF; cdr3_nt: TGCAGTGCTAGTCCCACGACAGGGGAAGAGACCCAGTACTTC
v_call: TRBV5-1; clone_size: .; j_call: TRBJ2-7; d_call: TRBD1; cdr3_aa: CASSLGQGRTYEQYF; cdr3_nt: TGCGCCAGCAGCTTGGGACAGGGTCGGACCTACGAGCAGTACTTC
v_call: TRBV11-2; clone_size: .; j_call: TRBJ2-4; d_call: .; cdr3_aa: CASSLEGRIAKNIQYF; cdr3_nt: TGTGCCAGCAGCTTAGAGGGACGGATAGCCAAAAACATTCAGTACTTC
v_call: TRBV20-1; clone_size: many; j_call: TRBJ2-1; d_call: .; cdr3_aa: CSAGTRMLYNEQFF; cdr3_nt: TGCAGTGCTGGAACTAGGATGCTTTACAATGAGCAGTTCTTC
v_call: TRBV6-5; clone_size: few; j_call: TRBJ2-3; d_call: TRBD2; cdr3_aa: CASSYSIAGGADTQYF; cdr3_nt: TGTGCCAGCAGTTACTCAATAGCGGGAGGCGCAGATACGCAGTATTTT
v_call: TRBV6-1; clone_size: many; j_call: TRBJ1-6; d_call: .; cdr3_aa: CASSESWDWGSPLHF; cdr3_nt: TGTGCCAGCAGTGAATCTTGGGACTGGGGGTCTCCCCTCCACTTT
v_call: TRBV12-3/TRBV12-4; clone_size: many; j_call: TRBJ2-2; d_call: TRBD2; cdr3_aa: CASSPTSGTGGELFF; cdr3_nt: TGTGCCAGCAGTCCTACTAGCGGGACTGGCGGGGAGCTGTTTTTT
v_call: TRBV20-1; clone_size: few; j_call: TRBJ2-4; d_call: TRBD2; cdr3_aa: CSARTSGNIQYF; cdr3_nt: TGCAGTGCCCGGACTAGCGGAAACATTCAGTACTTC
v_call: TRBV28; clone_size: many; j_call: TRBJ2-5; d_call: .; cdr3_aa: CASTRQLQETQYF; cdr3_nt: TGTGCCAGCACTCGACAGTTACAAGAGACCCAGTACTTC
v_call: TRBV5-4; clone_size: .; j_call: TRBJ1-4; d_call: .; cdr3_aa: CASSDAASTNEKLFF; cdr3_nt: TGTGCCAGCAGCGATGCGGCGAGTACTAATGAAAAACTGTTTTTT
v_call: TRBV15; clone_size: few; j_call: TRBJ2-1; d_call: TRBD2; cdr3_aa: CATISAGGAYNEQFF; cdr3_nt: TGTGCCACCATATCTGCGGGAGGAGCATACAATGAGCAGTTCTTC
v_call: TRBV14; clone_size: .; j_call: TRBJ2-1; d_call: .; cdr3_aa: CASSQSHLSGNEQFF; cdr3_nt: TGTGCCAGCAGCCAATCACATCTGTCCGGGAATGAGCAGTTCTTC
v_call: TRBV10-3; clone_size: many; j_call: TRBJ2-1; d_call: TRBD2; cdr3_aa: CAITRIAGGSYNEQFF; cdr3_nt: TGTGCCATCACCCGAATAGCGGGAGGGTCCTACAATGAGCAGTTCTTC
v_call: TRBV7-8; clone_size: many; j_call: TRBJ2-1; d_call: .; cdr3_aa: CASSLARENYNEQFF; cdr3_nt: TGTGCCAGCAGCTTAGCCAGGGAGAACTACAATGAGCAGTTCTTC
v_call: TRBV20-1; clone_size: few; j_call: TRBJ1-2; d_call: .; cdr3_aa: CSARRQRPYGYTF; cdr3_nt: TGCAGTGCTAGGAGACAGAGACCCTATGGCTACACCTTC
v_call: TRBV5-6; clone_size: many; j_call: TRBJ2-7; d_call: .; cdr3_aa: CASSREGRQAGIFPYEQYF; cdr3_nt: TGTGCCAGCAGCCGAGAAGGGCGTCAGGCCGGAATATTTCCCTACGAGCAGTACTTC
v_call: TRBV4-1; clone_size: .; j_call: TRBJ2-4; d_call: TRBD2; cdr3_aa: CASSPGTTSGMEFPKNIQYF; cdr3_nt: TGCGCCAGCAGCCCGGGGACTACTAGCGGGATGGAATTTCCCAAAAACATTCAGTACTTC
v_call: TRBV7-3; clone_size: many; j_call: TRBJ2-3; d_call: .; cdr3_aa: CASSRSGSTDTQYF; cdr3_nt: TGTGCCAGCAGCCGCTCGGGGAGCACAGATACGCAGTATTTT
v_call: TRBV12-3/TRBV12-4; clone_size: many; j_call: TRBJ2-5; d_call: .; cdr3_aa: CASSLLAQETQYF; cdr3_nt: TGTGCCAGCAGTTTACTAGCGCAAGAGACCCAGTACTTC
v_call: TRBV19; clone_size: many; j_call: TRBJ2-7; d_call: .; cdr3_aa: CASSILAKHYEQYF; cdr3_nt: TGTGCCAGTAGTATACTGGCCAAACACTACGAGCAGTACTTC
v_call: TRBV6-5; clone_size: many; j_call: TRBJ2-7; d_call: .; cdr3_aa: CASSPSVGGIYEQYF; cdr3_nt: TGTGCCAGCAGTCCCTCGGTAGGGGGGATCTACGAGCAGTACTTC